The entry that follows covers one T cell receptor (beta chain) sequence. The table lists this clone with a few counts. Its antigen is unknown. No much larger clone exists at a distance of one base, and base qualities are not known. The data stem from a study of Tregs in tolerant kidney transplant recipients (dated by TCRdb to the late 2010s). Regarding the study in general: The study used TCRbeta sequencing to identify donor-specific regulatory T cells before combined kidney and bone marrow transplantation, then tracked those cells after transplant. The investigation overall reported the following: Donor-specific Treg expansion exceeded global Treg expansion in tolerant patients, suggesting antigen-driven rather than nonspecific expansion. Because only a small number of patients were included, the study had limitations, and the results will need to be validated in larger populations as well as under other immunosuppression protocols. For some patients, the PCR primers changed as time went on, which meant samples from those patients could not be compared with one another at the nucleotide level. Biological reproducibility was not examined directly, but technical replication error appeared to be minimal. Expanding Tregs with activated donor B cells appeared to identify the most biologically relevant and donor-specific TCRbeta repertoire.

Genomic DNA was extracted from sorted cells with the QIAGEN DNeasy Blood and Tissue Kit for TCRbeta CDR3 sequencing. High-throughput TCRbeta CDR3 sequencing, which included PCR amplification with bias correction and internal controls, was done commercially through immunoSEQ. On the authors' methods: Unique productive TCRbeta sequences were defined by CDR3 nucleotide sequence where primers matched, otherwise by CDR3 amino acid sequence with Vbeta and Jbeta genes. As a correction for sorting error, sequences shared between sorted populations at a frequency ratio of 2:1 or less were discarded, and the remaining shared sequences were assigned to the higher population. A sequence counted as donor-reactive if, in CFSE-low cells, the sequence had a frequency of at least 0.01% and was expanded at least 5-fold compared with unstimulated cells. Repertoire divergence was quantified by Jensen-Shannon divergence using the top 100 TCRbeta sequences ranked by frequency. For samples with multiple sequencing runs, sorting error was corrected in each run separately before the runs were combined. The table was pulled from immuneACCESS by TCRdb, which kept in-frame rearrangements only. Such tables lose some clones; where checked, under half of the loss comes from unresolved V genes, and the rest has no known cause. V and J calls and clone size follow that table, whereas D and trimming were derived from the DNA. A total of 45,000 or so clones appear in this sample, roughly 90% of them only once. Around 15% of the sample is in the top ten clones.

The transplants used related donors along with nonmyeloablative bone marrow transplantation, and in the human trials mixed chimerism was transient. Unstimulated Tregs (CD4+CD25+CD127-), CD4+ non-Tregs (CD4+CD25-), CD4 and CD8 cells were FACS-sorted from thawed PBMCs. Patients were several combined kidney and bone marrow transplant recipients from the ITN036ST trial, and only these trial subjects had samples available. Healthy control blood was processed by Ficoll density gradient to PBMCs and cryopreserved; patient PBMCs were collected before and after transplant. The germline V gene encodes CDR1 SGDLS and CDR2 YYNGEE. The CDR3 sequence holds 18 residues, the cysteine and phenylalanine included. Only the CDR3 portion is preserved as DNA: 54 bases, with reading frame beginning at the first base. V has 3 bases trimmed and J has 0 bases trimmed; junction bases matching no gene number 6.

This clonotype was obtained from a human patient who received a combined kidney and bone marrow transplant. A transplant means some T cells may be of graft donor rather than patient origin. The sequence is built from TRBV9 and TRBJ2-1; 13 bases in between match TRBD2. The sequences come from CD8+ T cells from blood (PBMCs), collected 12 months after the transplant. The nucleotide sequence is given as TGTGCCAGCAGCGGGGGGACTAGCGGGGACAGCTCCTACAATGAGCAGTTCTTC. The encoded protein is CASSGGTSGDSSYNEQFF. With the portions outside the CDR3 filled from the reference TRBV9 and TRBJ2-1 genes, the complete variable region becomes DSGVTQTPKHLITATGQRVTLRCSPRSGDLSVYWYQQSLDQGLQFLIQYYNGEERAKGNILERFSAQQFPDLHSELNLSSLELGDSALYFCASSGGTSGDSSYNEQFFGPGTRLTVL.